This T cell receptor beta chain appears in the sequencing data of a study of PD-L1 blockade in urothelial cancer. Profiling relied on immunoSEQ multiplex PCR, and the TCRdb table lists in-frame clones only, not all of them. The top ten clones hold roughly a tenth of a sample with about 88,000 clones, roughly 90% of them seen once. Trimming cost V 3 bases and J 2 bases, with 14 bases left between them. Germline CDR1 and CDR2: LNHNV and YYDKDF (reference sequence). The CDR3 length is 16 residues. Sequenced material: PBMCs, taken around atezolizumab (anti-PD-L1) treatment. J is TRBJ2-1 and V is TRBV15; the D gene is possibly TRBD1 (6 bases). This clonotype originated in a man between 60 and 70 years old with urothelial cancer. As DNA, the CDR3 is TGTGCCACCAGCAGGGGGGCAGGGGCCACCTACAATGAGCAGTTCTTC. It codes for CATSRGAGATYNEQFF. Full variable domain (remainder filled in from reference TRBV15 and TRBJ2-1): DAMVIQNPRYQVTQFGKPVTLSCSQTLNHNVMYWYQQKSSQAPKLLFHYYDKDFNNEADTPDNFQSRRPNTSFCFLDIRSPGLGDTAMYLCATSRGAGATYNEQFFGPGTRLTVL.